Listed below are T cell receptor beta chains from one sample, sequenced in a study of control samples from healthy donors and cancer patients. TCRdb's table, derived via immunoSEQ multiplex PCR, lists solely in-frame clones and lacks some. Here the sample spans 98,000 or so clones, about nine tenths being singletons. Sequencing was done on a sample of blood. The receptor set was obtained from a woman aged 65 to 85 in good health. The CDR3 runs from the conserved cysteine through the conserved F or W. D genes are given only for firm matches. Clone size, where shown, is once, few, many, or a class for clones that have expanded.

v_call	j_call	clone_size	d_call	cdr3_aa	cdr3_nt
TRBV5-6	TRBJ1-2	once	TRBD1	CASSLGTAGGGYTF	TGTGCCAGCAGCTTGGGAACGGCAGGGGGTGGCTACACCTTC
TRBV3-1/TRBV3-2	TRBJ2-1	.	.	CASSQFRDAYSSYNEQFF	TGTGCCAGCAGCCAGTTTCGGGACGCTTACTCCTCCTACAATGAGCAGTTCTTC
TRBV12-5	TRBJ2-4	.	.	CASGGDTGIQYF	TGTGCTAGTGGTGGGGACACCGGCATTCAGTACTTC
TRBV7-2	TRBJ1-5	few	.	CASSLGVGQPQHF	TGTGCCAGCAGCTTAGGGGTCGGTCAGCCCCAGCATTTT
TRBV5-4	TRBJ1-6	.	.	CASSLEGANISPLHF	TGTGCCAGCAGCTTAGAAGGGGCTAATATTTCACCCCTCCACTTT
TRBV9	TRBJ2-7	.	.	CASSRDGGATYEQYF	TGTGCCAGCAGCCGCGACGGCGGGGCAACCTACGAGCAGTACTTC
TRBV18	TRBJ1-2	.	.	CASSPGRSYGYTF	TGTGCCAGCTCACCAGGCAGGAGCTATGGCTACACCTTC
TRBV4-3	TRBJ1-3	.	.	CASSQVAPGTSSGNTIYF	TGCGCCAGCAGCCAAGTAGCTCCCGGGACTTCGTCTGGAAACACCATATATTTT
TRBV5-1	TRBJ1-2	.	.	CASSSSEAYGYTF	TGCGCCAGCAGCTCGAGTGAAGCCTATGGCTACACCTTC
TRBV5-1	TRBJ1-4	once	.	CASSLETTSNEKLFF	TGCGCCAGCAGCTTGGAGACCACCTCTAATGAAAAACTGTTTTTT
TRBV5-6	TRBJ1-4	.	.	CASSLGRTSKEKLFF	TGTGCCAGCAGCTTGGGAAGGACATCGAAGGAAAAACTGTTTTTT
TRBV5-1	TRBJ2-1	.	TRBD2	CASSPSSGSYNEQFF	TGCGCCAGCAGCCCTTCTAGCGGCTCCTACAATGAGCAGTTCTTC
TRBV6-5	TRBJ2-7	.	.	CASRETGSYEQYF	TGTGCCAGCAGAGAGACAGGATCCTACGAGCAGTACTTC
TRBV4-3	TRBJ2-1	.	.	CASSQGVALSYNEQFF	TGCGCCAGCAGCCAAGGGGTAGCGCTCTCCTACAATGAGCAGTTCTTC
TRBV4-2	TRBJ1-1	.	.	CASSSPTGNTEAFF	TGTGCCAGCAGCTCACCGACAGGGAACACTGAAGCTTTCTTT
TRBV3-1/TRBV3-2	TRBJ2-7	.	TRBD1	CASSQVQVTGGEQYF	TGTGCCAGCAGCCAAGTACAAGTAACAGGGGGAGAGCAGTACTTC
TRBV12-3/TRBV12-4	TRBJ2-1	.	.	CASSFGGNEQFF	TGTGCCAGCAGTTTTGGGGGCAATGAGCAGTTCTTC
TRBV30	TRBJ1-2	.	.	CAWSEQVSGYTF	TGTGCCTGGAGCGAGCAGGTCAGCGGCTACACCTTC
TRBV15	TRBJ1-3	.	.	CATLENTIYF	TGTGCCACCTTGGAAAACACCATATATTTT
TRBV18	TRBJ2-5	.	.	CASSPGLPAKETQYF	TGTGCCAGCTCACCCGGTTTACCAGCTAAAGAGACCCAGTACTTC
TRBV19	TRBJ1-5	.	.	CASSSGQSNSNQPQHF	TGTGCCAGTAGCAGTGGACAGTCCAATAGCAATCAGCCCCAGCATTTT
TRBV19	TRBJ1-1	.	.	CASSIVPGLGNTEAFF	TGTGCCAGTAGTATAGTACCGGGATTAGGTAACACTGAAGCTTTCTTT